The subject of this entry is one T cell receptor beta chain. Antigen unknown. The TCR beta CDR3 regions underwent amplification using RNA transcripts as the source. When the TCR CDR3 underwent first-round RT-PCR, the HTBI primer set was used. TCRdb called the multiplex PCR reads again in MiXCR, with one record for every CDR3 protein. The sample holds 300,000 to 450,000 distinct CDR3 sequences, under 15% seen once. This record belongs to a study of T cells in Graves' hyperthyroidism and ophthalmopathy. Findings of the study overall: Researchers report that a 13 V-J model separated ophthalmopathy from stable hyperthyroidism.

Graves' hyperthyroidism without ophthalmopathy progression within 18 months was termed stable. Hyperthyroidism patients were newly diagnosed, had disease duration under 2 months, and were aged 18 to 65 years. The diagnoses drew upon clinical symptoms, serum thyroxine and TRAb, thyroid ultrasound and orbital computed tomography. The clonotype was recovered from a woman between 25 and 40 years old with Graves' hyperthyroidism. Sequenced: blood.

Written as DNA, the CDR3 is TGTGCCAGCTCACCACCGGGACAGGGAAACAGGTACAATGAGCAGTTCTTC. It yields the protein CASSPPGQGNRYNEQFF. The chain couples TRBV18 to TRBJ2-1, with 9 nucleotides matching TRBD1. Trimming took 0 bases from V and 4 from J; bases not matched to a gene: 7. The length of the CDR3 is 17 residues. Per the germline V gene, CDR1 is KGHSH and CDR2 is LQKENI.